A single sample is the source of the 5 T cell receptor beta chains below, sequenced in a study. TCRdb ran MiXCR on the 5' RACE reads and lists one entry per CDR3 protein. Among under 60,000 distinct CDR3 sequences listed, around 28% were seen once. Material for sequencing was naive CD4+ T cells sorted from blood. The subset was: naive CD4+ T cells, CD4+CD45RA+CD25-. These receptors all come from a female donor with breast cancer.

The chain is built from TRBV5-1 and TRBJ1-3; D gene uncertain. Trimming pared 0 bases from V and 5 bases from J, leaving 12 bases between. The CDR3 has 15 amino acids. Germline V CDR1 and CDR2: SGHRS, YFSETQ. The CDR3 DNA reads TGCGCCAGCAGCTTGGAGGACGGATCGAGAAACACCATATATTTT. It specifies CASSLEDGSRNTIYF.

Many counts were recorded for this clonotype. V and J are TRBV5-1 and TRBJ2-7, with 7 bases lining up with TRBD1. CDR1 is SGHRS and CDR2 is YFSETQ in the germline V gene. After removal of 3 bases from V and 2 bases from J, the junction contained 14 bases not matched to a gene. The length of the CDR3 is 17 residues. CDR3 in amino acids: CASSWNPRQGSTYEQYF. CDR3 bases: TGCGCCAGCAGCTGGAATCCTCGACAGGGATCGACCTACGAGCAGTACTTC.

The chain carries TRBV5-1 and TRBJ1-1; 8 bases agree with TRBD1. The J segment lost 4 bases and the V segment lost 4 bases, leaving 9 bases of the junction unmatched. The CDR3 totals 15 residues. From germline, CDR1 is SGHRS and CDR2 YFSETQ. The CDR3 loop reads CASSPRTGQVTEAFF. The CDR3 DNA follows: TGCGCCAGCAGCCCAAGGACAGGGCAGGTCACTGAAGCTTTCTTT.

Of note for this clonotype: This may stem from a read error, because a much larger clone lies one nucleotide away. The chain recombines TRBV9 with TRBJ2-1; TRBD1 matches 7 bases. The length of the CDR3 is 14 residues. CDR1 SGDLS and CDR2 YYNGEE come from the germline V gene. The chain's CDR3 is CTSSPSGQYNEQFF. The CDR3 DNA reads TGTACCAGCAGCCCTTCGGGACAGTACAATGAGCAGTTCTTC.

With regard to this clonotype: It may be a read error: a sequence one base away is much more abundant. The chain is built from TRBV6-6 and TRBJ1-6; the D is unclear. Germline CDR1 reads MNHNY; CDR2 reads SVGAGI (reference sequence). This CDR3 has 13 residues. Trimming shortened V by 7 bases and J by 9 bases, and 13 bases separated the two germline ends. CDR3 protein: CASNPTGISPLHF. Here the CDR3 DNA reads TGTGCCAGCAACCCGACGGGGATTTCACCCCTCCACTTT.